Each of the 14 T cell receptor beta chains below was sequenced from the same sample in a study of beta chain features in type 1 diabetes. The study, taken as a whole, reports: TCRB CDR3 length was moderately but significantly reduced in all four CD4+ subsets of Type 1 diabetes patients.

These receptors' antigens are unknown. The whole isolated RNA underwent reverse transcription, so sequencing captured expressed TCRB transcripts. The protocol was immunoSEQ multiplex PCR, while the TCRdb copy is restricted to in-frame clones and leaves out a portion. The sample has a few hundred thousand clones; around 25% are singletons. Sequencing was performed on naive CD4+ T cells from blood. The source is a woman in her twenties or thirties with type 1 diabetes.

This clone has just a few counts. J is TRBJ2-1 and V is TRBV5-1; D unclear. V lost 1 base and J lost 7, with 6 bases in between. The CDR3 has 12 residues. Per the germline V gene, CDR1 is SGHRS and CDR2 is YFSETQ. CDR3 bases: TGCGCCAGCAGCTTGATACTGAATGAGCAGTTCTTC. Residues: CASSLILNEQFF.

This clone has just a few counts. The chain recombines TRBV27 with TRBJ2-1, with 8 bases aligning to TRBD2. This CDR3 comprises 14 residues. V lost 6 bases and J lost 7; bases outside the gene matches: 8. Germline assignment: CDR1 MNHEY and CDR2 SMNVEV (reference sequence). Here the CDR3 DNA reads TGTGCCAGCAGCCCCGGGACTAGTCATAATGAGCAGTTCTTC. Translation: CASSPGTSHNEQFF.

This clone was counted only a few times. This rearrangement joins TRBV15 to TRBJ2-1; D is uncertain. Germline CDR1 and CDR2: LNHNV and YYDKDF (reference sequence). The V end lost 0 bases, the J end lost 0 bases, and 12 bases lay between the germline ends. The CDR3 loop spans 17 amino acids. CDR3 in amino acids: CATSRDLLPSSYNEQFF. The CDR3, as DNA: TGTGCCACCAGCAGAGATTTGTTGCCGAGCTCCTACAATGAGCAGTTCTTC.

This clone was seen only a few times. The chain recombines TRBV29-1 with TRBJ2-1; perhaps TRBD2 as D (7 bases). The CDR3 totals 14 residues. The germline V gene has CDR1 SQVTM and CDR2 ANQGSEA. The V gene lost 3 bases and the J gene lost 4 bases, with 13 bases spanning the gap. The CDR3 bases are TGCAGCGTTGAGTCGGGGGGCGCTTACAATGAGCAGTTCTTC. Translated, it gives CSVESGGAYNEQFF.

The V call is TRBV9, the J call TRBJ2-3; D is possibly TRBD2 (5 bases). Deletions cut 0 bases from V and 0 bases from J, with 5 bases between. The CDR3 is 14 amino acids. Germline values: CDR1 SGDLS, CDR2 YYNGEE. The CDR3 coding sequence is TGTGCCAGCAGCGTAGGGACTAGCACAGATACGCAGTATTTT. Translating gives CASSVGTSTDTQYF.

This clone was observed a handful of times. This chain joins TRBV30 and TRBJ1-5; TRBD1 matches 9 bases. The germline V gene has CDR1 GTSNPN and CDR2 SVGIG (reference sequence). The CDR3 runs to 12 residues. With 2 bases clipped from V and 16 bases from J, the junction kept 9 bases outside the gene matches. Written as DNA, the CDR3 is TGTGCCTGGAGTACCTCCGGGACAGGGAAACATTTT. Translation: CAWSTSGTGKHF.

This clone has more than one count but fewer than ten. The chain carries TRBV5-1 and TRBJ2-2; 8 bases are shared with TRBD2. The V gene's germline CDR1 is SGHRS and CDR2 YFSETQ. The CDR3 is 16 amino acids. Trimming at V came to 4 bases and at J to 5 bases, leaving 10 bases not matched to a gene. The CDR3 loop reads CASSLTGLAGTGELFF. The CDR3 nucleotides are TGCGCCAGCAGCCTCACTGGACTAGCCGGGACCGGGGAGCTGTTTTTT.

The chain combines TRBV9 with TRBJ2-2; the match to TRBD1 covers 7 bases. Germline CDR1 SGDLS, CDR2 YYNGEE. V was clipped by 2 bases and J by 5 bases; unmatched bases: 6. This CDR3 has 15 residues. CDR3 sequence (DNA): TGTGCCAGCAGCGTTTCCAGGGGGATTACCGGGGAGCTGTTTTTT. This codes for CASSVSRGITGELFF. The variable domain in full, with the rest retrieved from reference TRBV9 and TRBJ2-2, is DSGVTQTPKHLITATGQRVTLRCSPRSGDLSVYWYQQSLDQGLQFLIQYYNGEERAKGNILERFSAQQFPDLHSELNLSSLELGDSALYFCASSVSRGITGELFFGEGSRLTVL.

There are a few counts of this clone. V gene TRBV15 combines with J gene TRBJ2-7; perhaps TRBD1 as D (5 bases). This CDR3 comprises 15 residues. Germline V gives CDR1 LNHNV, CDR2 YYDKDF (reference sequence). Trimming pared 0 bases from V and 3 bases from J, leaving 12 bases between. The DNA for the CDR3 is TGTGCCACCAGCAGAGATCCAGGGAAAAGCTACGAGCAGTACTTC. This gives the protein CATSRDPGKSYEQYF. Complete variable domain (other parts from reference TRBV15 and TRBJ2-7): DAMVIQNPRYQVTQFGKPVTLSCSQTLNHNVMYWYQQKSSQAPKLLFHYYDKDFNNEADTPDNFQSRRPNTSFCFLDIRSPGLGDTAMYLCATSRDPGKSYEQYFGPGTRLTVT.

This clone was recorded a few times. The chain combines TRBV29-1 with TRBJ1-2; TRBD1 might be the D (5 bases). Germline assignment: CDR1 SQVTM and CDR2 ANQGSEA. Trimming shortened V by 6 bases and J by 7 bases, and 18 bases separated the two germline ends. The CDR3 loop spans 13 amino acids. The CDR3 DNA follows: TGCAGCGTCGTCAATGAGGAGGGGTTTGGCTACACCTTC. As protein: CSVVNEEGFGYTF.

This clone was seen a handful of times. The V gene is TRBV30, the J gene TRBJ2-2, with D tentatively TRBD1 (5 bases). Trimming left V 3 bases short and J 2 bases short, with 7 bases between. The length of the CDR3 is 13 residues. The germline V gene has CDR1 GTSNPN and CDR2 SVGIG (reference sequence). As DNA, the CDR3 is TGTGCCTGGAGCACAGGTAACACCGGGGAGCTGTTTTTT. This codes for CAWSTGNTGELFF.

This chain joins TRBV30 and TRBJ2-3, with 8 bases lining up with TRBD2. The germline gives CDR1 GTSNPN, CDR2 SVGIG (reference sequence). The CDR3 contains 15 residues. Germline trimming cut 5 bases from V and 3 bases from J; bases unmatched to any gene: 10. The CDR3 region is CAWDSSGMATDTQYF. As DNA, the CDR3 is TGTGCCTGGGACAGTAGCGGGATGGCGACAGATACGCAGTATTTT.

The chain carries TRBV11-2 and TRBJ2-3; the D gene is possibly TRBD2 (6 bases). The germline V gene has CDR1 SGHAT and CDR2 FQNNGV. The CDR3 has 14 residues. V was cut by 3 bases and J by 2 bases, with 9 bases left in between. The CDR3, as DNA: TGTGCCAGCAGCTTCCGGGACTCCACAGATACGCAGTATTTT. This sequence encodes CASSFRDSTDTQYF.

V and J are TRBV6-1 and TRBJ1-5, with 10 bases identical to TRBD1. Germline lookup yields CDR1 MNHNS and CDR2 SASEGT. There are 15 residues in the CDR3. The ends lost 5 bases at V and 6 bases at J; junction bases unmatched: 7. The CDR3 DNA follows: TGTGCCAGCAGTTCGACAGGGGGCGGAAGTCAGCCCCAGCATTTT. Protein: CASSSTGGGSQPQHF.